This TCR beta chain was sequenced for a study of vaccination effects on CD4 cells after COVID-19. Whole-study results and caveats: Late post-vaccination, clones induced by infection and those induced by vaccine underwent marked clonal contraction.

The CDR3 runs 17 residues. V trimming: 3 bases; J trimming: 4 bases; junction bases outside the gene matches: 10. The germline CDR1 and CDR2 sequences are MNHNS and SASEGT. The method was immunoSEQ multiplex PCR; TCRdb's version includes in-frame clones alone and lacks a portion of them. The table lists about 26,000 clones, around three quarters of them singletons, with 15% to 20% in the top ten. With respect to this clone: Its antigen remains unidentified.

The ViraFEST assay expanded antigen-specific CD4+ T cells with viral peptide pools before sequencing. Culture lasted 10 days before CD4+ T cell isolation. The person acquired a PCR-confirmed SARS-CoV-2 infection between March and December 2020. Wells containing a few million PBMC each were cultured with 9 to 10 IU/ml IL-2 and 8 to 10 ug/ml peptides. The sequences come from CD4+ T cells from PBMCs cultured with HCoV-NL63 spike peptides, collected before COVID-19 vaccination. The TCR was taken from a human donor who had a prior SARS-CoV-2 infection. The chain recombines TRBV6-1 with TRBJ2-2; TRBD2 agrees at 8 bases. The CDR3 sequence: CASSEIRRTSTTGELFF. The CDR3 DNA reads TGTGCCAGCAGTGAGATTAGGAGGACTAGCACCACCGGGGAGCTGTTTTTT.